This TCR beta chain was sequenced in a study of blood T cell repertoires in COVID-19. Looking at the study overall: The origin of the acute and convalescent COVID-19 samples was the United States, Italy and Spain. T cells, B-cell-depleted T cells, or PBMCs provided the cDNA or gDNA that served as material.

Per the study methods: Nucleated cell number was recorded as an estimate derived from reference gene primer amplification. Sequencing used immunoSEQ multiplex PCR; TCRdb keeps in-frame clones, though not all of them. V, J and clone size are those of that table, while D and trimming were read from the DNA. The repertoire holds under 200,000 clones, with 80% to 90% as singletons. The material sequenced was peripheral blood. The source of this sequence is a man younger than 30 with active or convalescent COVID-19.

Written as DNA, the CDR3 is TGTGCCAGCAGCTATGGACAGGGGGCAGAGACCCAGTACTTC. Translating gives CASSYGQGAETQYF. The chain carries TRBV3-1 (or the pseudogene TRBV3-2) and TRBJ2-5, with 11 bases matching TRBD1. The CDR3 contains 14 residues. Germline V lookup: CDR1 LGHDT, CDR2 YNNKEL (reference sequence). V shed 5 bases, J shed 4 bases, and the junction held 3 bases outside the gene matches.